The present T cell receptor beta chain was sequenced within a study of technical replicates of blood from several donors. This table comes from immunoSEQ multiplex PCR, and its TCRdb copy is limited to in-frame clones, with some not included. Of over 55,000 clones in the sample, approximately 96% are singletons; the top ten hold roughly 0.2%. Germline CDR1 and CDR2: SGHAT and FQNNGV. The CDR3 runs 13 residues. V lost 4 bases, J lost 3 bases, and 9 bases lay in between. Sequenced input: T cells isolated from PBMCs. This receptor was taken from a human donor in good health. J is TRBJ2-5 and V is TRBV11-2; D perhaps matches TRBD1 (6 bases). CDR3 nucleotides: TGTGCCAGCAGCTCCCGGACAGAAGAGACCCAGTACTTC. Translation: CASSSRTEETQYF.